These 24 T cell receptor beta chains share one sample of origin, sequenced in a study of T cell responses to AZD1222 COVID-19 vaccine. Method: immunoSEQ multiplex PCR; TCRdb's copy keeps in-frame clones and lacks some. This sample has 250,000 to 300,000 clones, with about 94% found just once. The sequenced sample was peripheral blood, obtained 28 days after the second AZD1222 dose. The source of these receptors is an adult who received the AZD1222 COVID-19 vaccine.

CDR3 nucleotides: TGTGCCAGCAGCTTAGAGCGGGTATACAATGAGCAGTTCTTC. This gives the protein CASSLERVYNEQFF. The rearrangement uses TRBV7-2 and TRBJ2-1; tentative D call: TRBD2 (6 bases). The length of the CDR3 is 14 residues. Deletions cut 1 base from V and 4 bases from J, with 8 bases between. In germline, CDR1 is SGHTA, CDR2 FQGNSA.

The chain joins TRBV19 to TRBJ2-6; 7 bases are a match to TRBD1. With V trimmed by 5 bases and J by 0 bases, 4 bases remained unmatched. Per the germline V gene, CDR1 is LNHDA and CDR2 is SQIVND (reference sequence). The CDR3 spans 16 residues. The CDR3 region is CASSDRASSGANVLTF. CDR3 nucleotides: TGTGCCAGTAGTGACAGGGCTAGCTCTGGGGCCAACGTCCTGACTTTC.

CDR3 DNA: TGTGCCAGCAGCCATATGGACAGTCTTTACTCTGGGGCCAACGTCCTGACTTTC. Protein: CASSHMDSLYSGANVLTF. V usage is TRBV5-4 and J usage is TRBJ2-6, with a weak D call TRBD1 (6 bases). CDR3 size: 18 residues. The germline V gene has CDR1 SGHNT and CDR2 YYREEE (reference sequence). The V end was cut by 4 bases, the J end by 0 bases, with 17 bases between.

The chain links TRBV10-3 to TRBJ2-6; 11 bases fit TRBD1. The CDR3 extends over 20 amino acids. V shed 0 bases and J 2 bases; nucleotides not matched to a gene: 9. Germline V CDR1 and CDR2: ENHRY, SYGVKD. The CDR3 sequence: CAISESRGRTGGAGANVLTF. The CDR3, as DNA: TGTGCCATCAGTGAGTCGAGGGGGAGGACAGGGGGCGCTGGGGCCAACGTCCTGACTTTC.

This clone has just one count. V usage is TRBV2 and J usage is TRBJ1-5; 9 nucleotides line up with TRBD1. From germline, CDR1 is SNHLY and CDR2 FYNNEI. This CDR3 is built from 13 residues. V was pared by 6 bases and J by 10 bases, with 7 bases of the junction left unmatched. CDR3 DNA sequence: TGTGCCAGCAGGGGGACAGGGTTAAGCCCCCAGCATTTT. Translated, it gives CASRGTGLSPQHF.

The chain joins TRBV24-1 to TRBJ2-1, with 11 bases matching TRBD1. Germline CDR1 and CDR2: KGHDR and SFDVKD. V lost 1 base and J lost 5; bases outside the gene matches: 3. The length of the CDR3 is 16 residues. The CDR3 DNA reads TGTGCCACCAGTGATTTCGGACAGGGGGCAGACAATGAGCAGTTCTTC. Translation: CATSDFGQGADNEQFF.

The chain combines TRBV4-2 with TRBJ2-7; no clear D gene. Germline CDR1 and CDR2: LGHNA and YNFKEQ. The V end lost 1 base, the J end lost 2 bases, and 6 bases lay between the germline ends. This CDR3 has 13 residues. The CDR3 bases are TGTGCCAGCAGCCAAGCTCTGACCTACGAGCAGTACTTC. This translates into CASSQALTYEQYF.

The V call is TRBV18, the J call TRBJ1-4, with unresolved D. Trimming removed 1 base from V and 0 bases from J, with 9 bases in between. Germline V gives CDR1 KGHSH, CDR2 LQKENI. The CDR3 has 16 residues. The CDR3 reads CASSPRDIATNEKLFF. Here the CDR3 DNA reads TGTGCCAGCTCACCACGAGACATTGCAACTAATGAAAAACTGTTTTTT.

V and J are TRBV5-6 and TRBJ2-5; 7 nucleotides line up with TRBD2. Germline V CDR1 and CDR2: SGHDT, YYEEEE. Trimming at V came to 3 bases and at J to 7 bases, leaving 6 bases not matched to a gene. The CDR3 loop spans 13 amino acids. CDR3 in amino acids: CASSSRTRSTQYF. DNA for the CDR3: TGTGCCAGCAGCTCGAGGACTAGGTCGACCCAGTACTTC.

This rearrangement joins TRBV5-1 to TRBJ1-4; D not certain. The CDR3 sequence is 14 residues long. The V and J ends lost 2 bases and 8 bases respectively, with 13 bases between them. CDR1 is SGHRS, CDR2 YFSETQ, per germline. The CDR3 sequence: CASSFNSPSEKLFF. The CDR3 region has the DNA TGCGCCAGCAGCTTCAACAGCCCTTCCGAAAAACTGTTTTTT.

The chain's CDR3 is CASMTGRSTGELFF. The DNA for the CDR3 is TGTGCCAGTATGACAGGGCGTAGCACCGGGGAGCTGTTTTTT. V gene TRBV19 combines with J gene TRBJ2-2; 7 bases map to TRBD1. The CDR3 spans 14 residues. Germline V gene data show CDR1 as LNHDA and CDR2 as SQIVND (reference sequence). V lost 7 bases to trimming and J lost 4 bases; unmatched junction nucleotides: 6.

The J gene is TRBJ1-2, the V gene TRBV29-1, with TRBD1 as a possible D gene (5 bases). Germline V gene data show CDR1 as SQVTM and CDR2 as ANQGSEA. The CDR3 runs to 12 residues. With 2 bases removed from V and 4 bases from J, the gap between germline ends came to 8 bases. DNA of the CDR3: TGCAGCGTTGAAAAAGGGGTCTATGGCTACACCTTC. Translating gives CSVEKGVYGYTF.

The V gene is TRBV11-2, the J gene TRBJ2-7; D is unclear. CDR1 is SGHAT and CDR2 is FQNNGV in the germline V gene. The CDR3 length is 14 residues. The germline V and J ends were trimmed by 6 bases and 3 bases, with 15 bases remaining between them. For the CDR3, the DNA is TGTGCCAGCAGTACGGGCGGCAGCCTCTACGAGCAGTACTTC. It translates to CASSTGGSLYEQYF.

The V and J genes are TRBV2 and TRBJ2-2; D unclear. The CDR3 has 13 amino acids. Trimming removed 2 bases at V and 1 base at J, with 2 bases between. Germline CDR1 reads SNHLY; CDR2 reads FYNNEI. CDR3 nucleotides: TGTGCCAGCAGTGAACAGAACACCGGGGAGCTGTTTTTT. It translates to CASSEQNTGELFF.

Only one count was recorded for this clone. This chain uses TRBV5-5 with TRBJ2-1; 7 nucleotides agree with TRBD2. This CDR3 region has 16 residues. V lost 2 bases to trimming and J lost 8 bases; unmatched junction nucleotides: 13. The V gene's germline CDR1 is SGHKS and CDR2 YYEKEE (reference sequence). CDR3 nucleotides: TGTGCCAGCAGCTTCTGGCCACCCGGGGGGAAACATGAGCAGTTCTTC. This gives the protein CASSFWPPGGKHEQFF.

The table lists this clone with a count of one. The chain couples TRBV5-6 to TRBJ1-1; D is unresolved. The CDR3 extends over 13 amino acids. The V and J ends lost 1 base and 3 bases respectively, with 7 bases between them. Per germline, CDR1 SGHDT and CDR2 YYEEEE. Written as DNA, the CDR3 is TGTGCCAGCAGCTTGCAGGTCCACACTGAAGCTTTCTTT. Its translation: CASSLQVHTEAFF.

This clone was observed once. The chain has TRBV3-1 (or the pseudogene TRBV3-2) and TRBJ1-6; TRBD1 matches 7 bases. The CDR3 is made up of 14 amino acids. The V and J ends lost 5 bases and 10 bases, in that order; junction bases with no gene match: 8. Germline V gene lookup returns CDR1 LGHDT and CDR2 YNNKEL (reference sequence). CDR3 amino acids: CASSTTGVGSPLHF. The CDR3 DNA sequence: TGTGCCAGCAGCACCACAGGGGTTGGGTCACCCCTCCACTTT.

CDR3 region: CASTVMDFGNTIYF. CDR3 nucleotides: TGTGCCAGCACCGTAATGGACTTTGGAAACACCATATATTTT. The rearrangement links TRBV6-6 to TRBJ1-3, with no clear D. V shed 7 bases and J shed 3 bases, with 13 bases lying between them. The CDR3 runs 14 residues. Germline CDR1 reads MNHNY; CDR2 reads SVGAGI (reference sequence).

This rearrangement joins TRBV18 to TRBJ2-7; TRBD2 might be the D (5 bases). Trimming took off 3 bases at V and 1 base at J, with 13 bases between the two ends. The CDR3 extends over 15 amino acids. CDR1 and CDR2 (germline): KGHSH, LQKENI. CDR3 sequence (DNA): TGTGCCAGCTCACCGTCAGCGGTGCCTTCCTACGAGCAGTACTTC. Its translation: CASSPSAVPSYEQYF. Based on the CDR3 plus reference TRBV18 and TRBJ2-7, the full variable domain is NAGVMQNPRHLVRRRGQEARLRCSPMKGHSHVYWYRQLPEEGLKFMVYLQKENIIDESGMPKERFSAEFPKEGPSILRIQQVVRGDSAAYFCASSPSAVPSYEQYFGPGTRLTVT.

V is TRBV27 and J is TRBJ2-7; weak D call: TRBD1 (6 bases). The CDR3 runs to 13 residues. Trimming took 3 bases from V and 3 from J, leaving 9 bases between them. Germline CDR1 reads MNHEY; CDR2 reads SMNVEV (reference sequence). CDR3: CASSFLQGYEQYF. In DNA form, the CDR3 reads TGTGCCAGCAGTTTCCTACAGGGCTACGAGCAGTACTTC.

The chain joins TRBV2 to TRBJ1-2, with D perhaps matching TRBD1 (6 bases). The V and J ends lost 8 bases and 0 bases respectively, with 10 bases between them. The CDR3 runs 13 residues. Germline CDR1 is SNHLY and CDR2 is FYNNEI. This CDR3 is CASRTDTNYGYTF. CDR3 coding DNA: TGTGCCAGCCGGACAGATACTAACTATGGCTACACCTTC.

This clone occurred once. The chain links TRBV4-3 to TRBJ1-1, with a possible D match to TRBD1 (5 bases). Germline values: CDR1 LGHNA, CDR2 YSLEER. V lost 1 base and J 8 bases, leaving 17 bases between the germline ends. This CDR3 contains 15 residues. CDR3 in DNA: TGCGCCAGCAGCCAAGCCCTCCAGGGCGCGGCGGAAGCTTTCTTT. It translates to CASSQALQGAAEAFF.

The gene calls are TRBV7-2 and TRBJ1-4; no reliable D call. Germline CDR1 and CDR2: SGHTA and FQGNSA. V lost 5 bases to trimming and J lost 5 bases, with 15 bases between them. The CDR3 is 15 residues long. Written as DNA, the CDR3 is TGTGCCAGCAGCCCCCAAGGCCCCGGGAATGAAAAACTGTTTTTT. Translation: CASSPQGPGNEKLFF.

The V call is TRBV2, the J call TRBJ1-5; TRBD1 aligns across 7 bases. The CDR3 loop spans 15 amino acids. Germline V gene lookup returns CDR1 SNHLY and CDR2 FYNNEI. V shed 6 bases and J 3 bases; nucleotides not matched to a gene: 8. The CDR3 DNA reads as TGTGCCAGCAGAAAGACAGGGCCATCCAATCAGCCCCAGCATTTT. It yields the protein CASRKTGPSNQPQHF.